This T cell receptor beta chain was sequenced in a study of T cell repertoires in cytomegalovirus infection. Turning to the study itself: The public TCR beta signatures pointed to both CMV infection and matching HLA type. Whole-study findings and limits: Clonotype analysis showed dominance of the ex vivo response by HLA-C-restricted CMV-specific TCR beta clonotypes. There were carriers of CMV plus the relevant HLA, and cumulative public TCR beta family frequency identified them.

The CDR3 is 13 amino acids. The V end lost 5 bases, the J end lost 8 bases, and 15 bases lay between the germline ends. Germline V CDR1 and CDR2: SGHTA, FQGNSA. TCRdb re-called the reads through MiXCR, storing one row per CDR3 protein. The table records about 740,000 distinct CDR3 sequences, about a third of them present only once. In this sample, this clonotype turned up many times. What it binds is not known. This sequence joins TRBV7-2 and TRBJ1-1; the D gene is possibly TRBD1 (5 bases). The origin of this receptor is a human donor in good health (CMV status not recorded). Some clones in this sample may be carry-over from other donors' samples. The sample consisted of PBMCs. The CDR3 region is CASSLTAGPEAFF. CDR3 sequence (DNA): TGTGCCAGCAGCCTAACAGCGGGACCAGAAGCTTTCTTT.